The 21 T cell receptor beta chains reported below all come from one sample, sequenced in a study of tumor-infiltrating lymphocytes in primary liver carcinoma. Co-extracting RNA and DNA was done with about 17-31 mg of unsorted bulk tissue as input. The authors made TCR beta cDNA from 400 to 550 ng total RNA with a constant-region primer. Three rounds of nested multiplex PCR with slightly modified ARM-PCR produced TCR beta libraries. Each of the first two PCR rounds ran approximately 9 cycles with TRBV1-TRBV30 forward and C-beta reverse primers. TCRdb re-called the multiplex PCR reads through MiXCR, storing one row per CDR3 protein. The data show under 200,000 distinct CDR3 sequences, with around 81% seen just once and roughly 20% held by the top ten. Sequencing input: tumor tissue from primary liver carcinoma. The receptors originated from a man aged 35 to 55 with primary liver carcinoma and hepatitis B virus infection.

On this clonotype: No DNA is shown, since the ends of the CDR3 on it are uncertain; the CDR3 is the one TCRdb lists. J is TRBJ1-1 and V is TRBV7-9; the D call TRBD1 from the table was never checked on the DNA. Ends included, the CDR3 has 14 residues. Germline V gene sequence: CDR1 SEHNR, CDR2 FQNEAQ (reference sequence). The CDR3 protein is CAGSFAGGNSEAFF.

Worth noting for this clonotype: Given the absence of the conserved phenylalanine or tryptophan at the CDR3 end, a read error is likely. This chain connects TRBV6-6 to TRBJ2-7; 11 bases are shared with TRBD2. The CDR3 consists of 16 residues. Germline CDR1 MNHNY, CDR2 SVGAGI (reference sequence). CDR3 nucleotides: TGTGGCAGCACCCCACTCTTAGCGGGAGGGAGAAACGAGCAGTACTTA. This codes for CGSTPLLAGGRNEQYL.

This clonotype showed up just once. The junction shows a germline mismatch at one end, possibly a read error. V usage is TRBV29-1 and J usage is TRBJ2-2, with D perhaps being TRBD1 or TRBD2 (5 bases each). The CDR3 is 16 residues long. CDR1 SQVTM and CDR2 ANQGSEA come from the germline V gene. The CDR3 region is CSVEGLDTVDTGELFF. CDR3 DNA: TGCAGCGTTGAAGGGTTGGACACGGTGGACACCGGGGAGCTATTTTTT.

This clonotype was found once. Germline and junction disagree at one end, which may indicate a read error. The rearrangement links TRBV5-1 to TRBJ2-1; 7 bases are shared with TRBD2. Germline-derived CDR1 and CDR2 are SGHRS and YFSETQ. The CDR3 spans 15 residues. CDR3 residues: CASSLTSESYNEHFF. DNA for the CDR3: TGCGCCAGCAGCCTCACTAGCGAGAGCTACAATGAGCACTTCTTC. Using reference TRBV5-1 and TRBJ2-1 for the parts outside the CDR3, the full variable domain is KAGVTQTPRYLIKTRGQQVTLSCSPISGHRSVSWYQQTPGQGLQFLFEYFSETQRNKGNFPGRFSGRQFSNSRSEMNVSTLELGDSALYLCASSLTSESYNEHFFGPGTRLTVL.

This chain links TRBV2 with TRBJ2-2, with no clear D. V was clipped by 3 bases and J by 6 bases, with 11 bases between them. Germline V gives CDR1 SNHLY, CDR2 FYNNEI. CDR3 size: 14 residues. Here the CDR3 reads CASSELGKAGELFF. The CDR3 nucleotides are TGTGCCAGCAGTGAGTTAGGGAAGGCCGGGGAGCTGTTTTTT. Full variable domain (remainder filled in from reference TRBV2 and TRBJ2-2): EPEVTQTPSHQVTQMGQEVILRCVPISNHLYFYWYRQILGQKVEFLVSFYNNEISEKSEIFDDQFSVERPDGSNFTLKIRSTKLEDSAMYFCASSELGKAGELFFGEGSRLTVL.

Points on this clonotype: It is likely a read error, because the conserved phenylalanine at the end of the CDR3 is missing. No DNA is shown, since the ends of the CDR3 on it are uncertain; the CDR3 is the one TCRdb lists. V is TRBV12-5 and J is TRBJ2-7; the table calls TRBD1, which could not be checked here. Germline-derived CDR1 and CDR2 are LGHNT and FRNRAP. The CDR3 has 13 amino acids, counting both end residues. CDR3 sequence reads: CASEGTGPYGQYL.

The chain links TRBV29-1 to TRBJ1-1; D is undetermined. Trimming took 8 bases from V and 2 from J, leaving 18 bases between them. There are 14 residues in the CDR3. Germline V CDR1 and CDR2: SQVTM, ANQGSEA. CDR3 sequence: CSIRPSGRNTEAFF. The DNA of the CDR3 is TGCAGCATCCGCCCATCCGGGAGAAACACTGAAGCTTTCTTT.

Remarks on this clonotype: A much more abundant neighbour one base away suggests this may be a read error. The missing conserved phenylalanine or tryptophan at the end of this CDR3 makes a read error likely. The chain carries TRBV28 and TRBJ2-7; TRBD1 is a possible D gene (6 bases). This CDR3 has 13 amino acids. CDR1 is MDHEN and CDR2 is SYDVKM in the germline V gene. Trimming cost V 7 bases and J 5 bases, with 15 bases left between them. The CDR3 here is CASTAGASNEQYS. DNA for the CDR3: TGTGCCAGCACAGCAGGGGCTAGCAACGAGCAGTACTCC.

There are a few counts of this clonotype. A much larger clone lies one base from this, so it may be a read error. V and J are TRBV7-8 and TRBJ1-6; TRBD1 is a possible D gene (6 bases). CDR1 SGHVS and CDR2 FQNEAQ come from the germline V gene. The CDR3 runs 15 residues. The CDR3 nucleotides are TGTACCAGCAGCCTATCACAGGGTAGTAATTCACCCCTCCACTTT. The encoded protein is CTSSLSQGSNSPLHF.

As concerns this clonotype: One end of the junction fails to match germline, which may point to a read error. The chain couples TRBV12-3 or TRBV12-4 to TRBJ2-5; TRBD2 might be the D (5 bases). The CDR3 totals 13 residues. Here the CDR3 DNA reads TGTACCAGCAGTTTAATTGAGGGAGAGACTCAGTACTTC. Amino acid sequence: CTSSLIEGETQYF.

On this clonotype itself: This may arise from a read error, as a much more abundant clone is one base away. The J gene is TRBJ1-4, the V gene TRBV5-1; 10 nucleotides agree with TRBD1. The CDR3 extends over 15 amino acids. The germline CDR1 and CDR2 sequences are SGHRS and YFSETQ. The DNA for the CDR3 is TGCGTCAGCAGCGTGGGACAGGGGAAAGGGGAAAAACTGTTTTTT. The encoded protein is CVSSVGQGKGEKLFF.

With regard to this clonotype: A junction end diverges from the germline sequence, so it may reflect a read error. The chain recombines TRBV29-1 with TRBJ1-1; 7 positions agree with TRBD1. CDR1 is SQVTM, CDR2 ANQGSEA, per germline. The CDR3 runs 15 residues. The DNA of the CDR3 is TGCAGCGTTGCAGGGGGTTGGGGGATCAACACTGAAGCTCTCTTT. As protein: CSVAGGWGINTEALF.

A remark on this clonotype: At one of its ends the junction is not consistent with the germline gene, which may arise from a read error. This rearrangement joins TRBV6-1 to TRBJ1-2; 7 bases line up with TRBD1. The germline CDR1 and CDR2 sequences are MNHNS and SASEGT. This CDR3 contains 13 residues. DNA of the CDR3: TGTGCCAGCAGTACGGGACAGACATATGGCTGCACCTTC. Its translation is CASSTGQTYGCTF.

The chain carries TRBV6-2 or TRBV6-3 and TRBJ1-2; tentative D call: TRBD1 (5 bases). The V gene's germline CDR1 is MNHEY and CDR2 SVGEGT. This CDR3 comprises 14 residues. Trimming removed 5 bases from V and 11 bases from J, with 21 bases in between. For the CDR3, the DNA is TGTGCCAGCAGTCAACTCGGGACGATCTATGTTTACACCTTC. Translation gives CASSQLGTIYVYTF.

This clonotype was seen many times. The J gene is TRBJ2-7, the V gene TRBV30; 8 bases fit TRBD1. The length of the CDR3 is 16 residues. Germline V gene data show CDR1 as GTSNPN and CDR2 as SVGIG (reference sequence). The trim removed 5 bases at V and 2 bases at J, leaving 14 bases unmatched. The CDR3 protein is CAWLGPGTGRTYEQYF. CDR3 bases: TGTGCCTGGTTAGGACCCGGGACAGGCCGAACCTACGAGCAGTACTTC. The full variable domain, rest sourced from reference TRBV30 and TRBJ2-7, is SQTIHQWPATLVQPVGSPLSLECTVEGTSNPNLYWYRQAAGRGLQLLFYSVGIGQISSEVPQNLSASRPQDRQFILSSKKLLLSDSGFYLCAWLGPGTGRTYEQYFGPGTRLTVT.

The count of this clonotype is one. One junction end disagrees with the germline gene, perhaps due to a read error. The CDR3 DNA reads TGTGCGAGCAGCTTTCCCGCGACTAGCGAGACCGAAAACATTCAGTACTTC. This translates into CASSFPATSETENIQYF. V usage is TRBV11-1 and J usage is TRBJ2-4; 8 nucleotides line up with TRBD2. Germline V gives CDR1 SGHAT, CDR2 FQDESV (reference sequence). The CDR3 consists of 17 residues. Looking up the rest from reference TRBV11-1 and TRBJ2-4 gives the full variable domain: EAEVAQSPRYKITEKSQAVAFWCDPISGHATLYWYRQILGQGPELLVQFQDESVVDDSQLPKDRFSAERLKGVDSTLKIQPAELGDSAMYLCASSFPATSETENIQYFGAGTRLSVL.

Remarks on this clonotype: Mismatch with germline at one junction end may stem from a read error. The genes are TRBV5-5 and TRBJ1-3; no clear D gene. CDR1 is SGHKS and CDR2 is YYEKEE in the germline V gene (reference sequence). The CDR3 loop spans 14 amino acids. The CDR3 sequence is CASSLKGSGNTVYF. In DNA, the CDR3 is TGTGCTAGCAGCTTGAAAGGATCTGGAAACACCGTATATTTT.

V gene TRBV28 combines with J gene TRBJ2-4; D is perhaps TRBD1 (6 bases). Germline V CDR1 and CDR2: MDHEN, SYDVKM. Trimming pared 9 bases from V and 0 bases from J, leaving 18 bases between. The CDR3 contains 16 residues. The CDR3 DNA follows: TGTGCCAGTAGTCGACCGGACAGTATAGCCAAAAACATTCAGTACTTC. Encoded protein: CASSRPDSIAKNIQYF.

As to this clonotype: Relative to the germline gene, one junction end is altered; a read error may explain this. CDR3: CASSPTVSNIGELFF. In DNA, the CDR3 is TGTGCCAGCAGCCCGACAGTTTCGAACATCGGGGAGCTGTTTTTT. The chain links TRBV2 to TRBJ2-2, with a possible D match to TRBD1 (5 bases). The CDR3 sequence is 15 residues long. Germline-derived CDR1 and CDR2 are SNHLY and FYNNEI.

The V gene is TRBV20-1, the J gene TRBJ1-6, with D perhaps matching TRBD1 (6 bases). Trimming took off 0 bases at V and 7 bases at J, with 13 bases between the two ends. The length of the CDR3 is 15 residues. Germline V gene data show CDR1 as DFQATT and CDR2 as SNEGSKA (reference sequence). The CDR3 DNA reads TGCAGTGCTAGAGATGAGAAAGGGGGGAATTCACCCCTCCACTTT. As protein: CSARDEKGGNSPLHF.

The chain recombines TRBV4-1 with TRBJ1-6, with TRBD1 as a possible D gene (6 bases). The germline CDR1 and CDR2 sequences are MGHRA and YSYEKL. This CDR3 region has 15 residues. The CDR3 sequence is CTSSQDSTGNSPLHF. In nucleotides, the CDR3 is TGCACAAGCAGCCAAGATAGCACAGGGAATTCACCCCTCCACTTT.